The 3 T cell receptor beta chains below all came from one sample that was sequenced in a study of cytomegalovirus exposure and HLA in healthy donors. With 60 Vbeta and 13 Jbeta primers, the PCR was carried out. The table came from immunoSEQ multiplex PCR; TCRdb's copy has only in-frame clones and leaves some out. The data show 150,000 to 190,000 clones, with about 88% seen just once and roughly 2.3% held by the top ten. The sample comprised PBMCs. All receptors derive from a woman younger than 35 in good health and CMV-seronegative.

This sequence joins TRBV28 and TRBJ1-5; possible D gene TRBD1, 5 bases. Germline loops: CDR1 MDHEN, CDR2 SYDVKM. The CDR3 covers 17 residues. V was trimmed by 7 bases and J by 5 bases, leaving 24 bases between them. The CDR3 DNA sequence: TGTGCCAGCAACCCCCCCTGGCGGGCGGGGACGGATCAGCCCCAGCATTTT. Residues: CASNPPWRAGTDQPQHF. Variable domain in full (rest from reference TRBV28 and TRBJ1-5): DVKVTQSSRYLVKRTGEKVFLECVQDMDHENMFWYRQDPGLGLRLIYFSYDVKMKEKGDIPEGYSVSREKKERFSLILESASTNQTSMYLCASNPPWRAGTDQPQHFGDGTRLSIL.

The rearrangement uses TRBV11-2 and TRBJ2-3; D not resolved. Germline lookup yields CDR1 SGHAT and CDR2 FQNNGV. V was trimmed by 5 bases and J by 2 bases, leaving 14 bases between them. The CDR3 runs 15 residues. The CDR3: CASSKLMLNTDTQYF. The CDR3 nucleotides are TGTGCCAGCAGCAAACTCATGCTAAACACAGATACGCAGTATTTT.

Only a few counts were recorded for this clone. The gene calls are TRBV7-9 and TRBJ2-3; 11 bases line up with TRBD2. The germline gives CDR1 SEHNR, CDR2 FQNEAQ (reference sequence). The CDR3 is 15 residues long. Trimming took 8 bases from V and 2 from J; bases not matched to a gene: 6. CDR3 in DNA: TGTGCCAGCCAGGGGACTAGCGGATTCACAGATACGCAGTATTTT. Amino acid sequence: CASQGTSGFTDTQYF.